This T cell receptor beta chain was sequenced in a study of tumor-infiltrating lymphocytes in glioblastoma multiforme (dated by TCRdb to 2016 to 2017). For the wider study: To test whether intratumoral genomic heterogeneity fosters TIL diversity, the study jointly examined somatic mutations, TIL diversity and immune response activity.

The AllPrep DNA/RNA mini kit was used to purify genomic DNA and total RNA at the same time from each of the roughly ten tumor samples. OD 260/280 ratios above 1.9 and RNA integrity numbers above 6.5 were observed for all RNA. TCRB libraries were built from RNA via three nested multiplex PCR rounds using a modified ARM-PCR protocol with multiple V-beta primers and a C-beta primer. TCRB-specific cDNA was synthesized from 0.45 to 0.6 ug total RNA with ProtoScript II Reverse Transcriptase and a C-beta primer. No unique molecular identifiers were described for the TCRB libraries. The third PCR added barcodes and adapters over 25 cycles with Deep VentR (exo-) polymerase, followed by gel purification of 250-500 bp bands. TCRB libraries were sequenced on an Illumina HiSeq 2500 with 250 bp paired-end reads. The authors processed their data as follows. Trimmomatic was used to clean reads, FLASH to merge reads, MiGEC to assign V, D and J segments, and VDJtools to perform the analysis. Repertoire diversity was quantified with the Shannon-Wiener diversity index calculated using VDJtools. TCRdb cleaned the public reads at Q25 with fastp, built clones with MiXCR and kept in-frame beta chains. Records with the same CDR3 protein are collapsed into one entry carrying the most frequent genes and DNA. V and J calls and clone size were set by TCRdb, not the authors. The sample table contains nearly 15,000 distinct CDR3 sequences; only one count was recorded for roughly 73% of them. The ten largest account for less than 45% of the sample.

General study outcomes and caveats: The authors noted that sorting T cells into functional subsets, which was not done in this study, would be a future improvement. Clone frequencies may be distorted by RNA-based TCR sequencing because unequal numbers of TCR transcripts are carried by T cells. Only one glioblastoma patient was included in the TCR and somatic mutation analysis, limiting generalizability.

Trimming removed 5 bases from V and 16 bases from J; the gene matches leave 31 bases unexplained. The CDR3 contains 20 residues, cysteine and phenylalanine counted. The CDR3 DNA has 60 bases and is translated from base 1. A word on this clonotype: No cognate antigen has been identified for it. No base-level quality is on record; no much larger clone is a single base apart.

In this chain, TRBV12-3 or TRBV12-4 is recombined with TRBJ2-4; TRBD2 lines up with 11 middle nucleotides. The sequence derives from a male donor with glioblastoma. Input material: brain tumor tissue. The DNA sequence reads TGTGCCAGCAGTACCGGACTAGCGGGCTACCTTAACCTAGCCAAAAACATAAGTTACTTC. Its protein reads: CASSTGLAGYLNLAKNISYF.